Listed below are T cell receptor beta chains from one sample, sequenced in a study of human T cells and chemical hapten exposure. TCRdb itself ran the RACE reads through MiXCR, one entry per CDR3 protein. The repertoire includes 75,000 to 100,000 distinct CDR3 sequences, over 9.5% of them detected once, and roughly 2.2% sits in the top ten. This sample comprised whole blood, obtained in connection with sensitization to the hapten diphenylcyclopropenone (DPC). Receptor source: a man in his forties or fifties with alopecia areata. Some clones in this sample may be carry-over from other donors' samples. Both conserved end residues are part of each CDR3. D genes are given only for firm matches. Size is omitted from some rows. Given values are once, few, many or a class for expanded clones.

>TRBD2|TRBV20-1|TRBJ2-4|many
TGCAGTGCTACTGATTTAGCGGGAGACGGCAAAAACATTCAGTACTTC
CSATDLAGDGKNIQYF
>-|TRBV4-3|TRBJ2-2|few
TGCGCCAGCAGCCAAGGACGGCCCCACACCGGGGAGCTGTTTTTT
CASSQGRPHTGELFF
>TRBD1|TRBV12-3/TRBV12-4|TRBJ2-7|few
TGTGCCAGCAGTACCCGTCCAGGGGGCATGTTCTACGAGCAGTACTTC
CASSTRPGGMFYEQYF
>TRBD2|TRBV6-2/TRBV6-3|TRBJ2-2|few
TGTGCCAGCATAGCGGGCACCGGGGAGCTGTTTTTT
CASIAGTGELFF
>-|TRBV12-3/TRBV12-4|TRBJ1-2|many
TGTGCCAGCAAAAGATTGGACGGATACCCCTATGGCTACACCTTC
CASKRLDGYPYGYTF
>TRBD2|TRBV30|TRBJ2-1|-
TGTGCCTGGAGTGTACACAGGGAGGGGTATAGCGGGACTACCCCAAGCTCCTACAATGAGCAGTTCTTC
CAWSVHREGYSGTTPSSYNEQFF
>-|TRBV20-1|TRBJ1-5|many
TGCAGTGCTAGTTTAGGGGGTGGTCAGCCCCAGCATTTT
CSASLGGGQPQHF
>-|TRBV4-2|TRBJ2-5|many
TGTGCCAGCAGCCCCGATTATAAAGAGACCCAGTACTTC
CASSPDYKETQYF
>-|TRBV7-9|TRBJ2-1|-
TGTGCCAGCAGCTTAGACTTGAAGCCTTACAATGAGCAGTTCTTC
CASSLDLKPYNEQFF
>TRBD2|TRBV12-3/TRBV12-4|TRBJ2-1|few
TGTGCCAGCAGTCGGACTAGCGGGGGATACAATGAGCAGTTCTTC
CASSRTSGGYNEQFF
>TRBD2|TRBV29-1|TRBJ2-3|many
TGCAGCGTTGAGGTAGCGGGAGGCTGGGCAGATACGCAGTATTTT
CSVEVAGGWADTQYF
>-|TRBV6-6|TRBJ2-1|few
TGTGCCAGCAGAGGGACTCGACGCTCCTACAATGAGCAGTTCTTC
CASRGTRRSYNEQFF
>TRBD1|TRBV14|TRBJ2-2|-
TGTGCCAGCAGCCAAGACGCACAGGGGTATCAGGTCGGGGAGCTGTTTTTT
CASSQDAQGYQVGELFF
>-|TRBV11-1|TRBJ2-3|few
TGTGCCAGCAGCTTAGGCGGGTTGGGCACAGATACGCAGTATTTT
CASSLGGLGTDTQYF
>TRBD1|TRBV7-9|TRBJ2-1|few
TGTGCCAGCAGCCGGACAGGGGATGAGCAGTTCTTC
CASSRTGDEQFF
>-|TRBV7-2|TRBJ2-1|many
TGTGCCAGCAGCTGGGCCGTAAACAATGAGCAGTTCTTC
CASSWAVNNEQFF
>-|TRBV5-1|TRBJ2-1|-
-
CASSLVGWGSRLFF
>-|TRBV12-3/TRBV12-4|TRBJ2-2|few
TGTGCCAGCAGTTTAACGGGGTTATCCACCGGGGAGCTGTTTTTT
CASSLTGLSTGELFF
>-|TRBV7-9|TRBJ1-1|few
TGTGCCAGCAACATTGAGGGGGTGAACACTGAAGCTTTCTTT
CASNIEGVNTEAFF
>-|TRBV5-1|TRBJ2-3|-
TGCGCCAGCAACGGAGGACAAATGGTCACAGATACGCAGTATTTT
CASNGGQMVTDTQYF
>TRBD2|TRBV7-8|TRBJ2-2|-
TGTGCCAGCAGCAAGGGCGGGGGACTAGCGGCTGGAGCCGGGGAGCTGTTTTTT
CASSKGGGLAAGAGELFF
>TRBD1|TRBV6-1|TRBJ2-7|-
TGTGCCAGCAGTGTGGGACAGGGGCGTCCGTACTTC
CASSVGQGRPYF
>-|TRBV9|TRBJ1-1|-
TGTGCCAGCGGCGGGCACCAATTGGTTTTCTTT
CASGGHQLVFF
>-|TRBV4-3|TRBJ2-2|few
TGCGCCAGCAGCCAAGATCGGGCTAGCACGGGGGAGCTGTTTTTT
CASSQDRASTGELFF
>-|TRBV28|TRBJ1-6|many
TGTGCCAGCAGTTGGAATTCACCCCTCCACTTT
CASSWNSPLHF
>-|TRBV9|TRBJ1-6|few
TGTGCCAGCAGCGTAGGAAAAGGGGAAGGAAGCTCCTATAATTCACCCCTCCACTTT
CASSVGKGEGSSYNSPLHF
>-|TRBV20-1|TRBJ2-3|-
TGCAGTGCTAGAGCTGGCTCCCGCACAGATACGCAGTATTTT
CSARAGSRTDTQYF
>-|TRBV6-2/TRBV6-3|TRBJ1-5|few
TGTGCCAGCAGTCCCGAATGGGGGAATCAGCCCCAGCATTTT
CASSPEWGNQPQHF
>TRBD2|TRBV29-1|TRBJ2-3|-
TGCAGCGTTAGCGGGGTGGGGGGCACAGATACGCAGTATTTT
CSVSGVGGTDTQYF
>-|TRBV16|TRBJ1-3|-
TGTGCCAGCAGCCAATCGACAGGCCCTGGAAACACCATATATTTT
CASSQSTGPGNTIYF
>-|TRBV10-3|TRBJ1-3|-
TGTGCCATCAAGGAGCTTATCTCTGGAAACACCATATATTTT
CAIKELISGNTIYF
>TRBD1|TRBV6-2/TRBV6-3|TRBJ2-3|many
TGTGCCAGCAGTTACTCGAGGGACAGGGGTTTCGTCGGCACAGATACGCAGTATTTT
CASSYSRDRGFVGTDTQYF
>-|TRBV12-3/TRBV12-4|TRBJ2-2|-
TGTGCCAGCAGTTGGGCCGCCGGGGAGCTGTTTTTT
CASSWAAGELFF
>-|TRBV4-2|TRBJ2-3|many
TGTGCCAGCAGCCAAGAGGCCACAGCCAGAACGCAGTATTTT
CASSQEATARTQYF
>-|TRBV7-2|TRBJ2-3|-
TGTGCCAGCAGCTCGCAGCCGAACTTCCGAGATACGCAGTATTTT
CASSSQPNFRDTQYF
>-|TRBV12-3/TRBV12-4|TRBJ2-3|-
TGTGCCAGCAGTGGGCTCGGGCCAGCCTCGGATAGCACAGATACGCAGTATTTT
CASSGLGPASDSTDTQYF
>TRBD1|TRBV12-3/TRBV12-4|TRBJ2-7|few
TGTGCCAGCAGTCGACAGGGTCTGGGTGTCGAGCAGTACTTC
CASSRQGLGVEQYF
>-|TRBV3-1|TRBJ2-7|-
TGTGCCAGCAGCCTCGACGGAGCCTACGAGCAGTACTTC
CASSLDGAYEQYF
>TRBD2|TRBV11-3|TRBJ2-3|many
TGTGCCAGCAGCTTAGGGACTAGCGGCACAGATACGCAGTATTTT
CASSLGTSGTDTQYF
>-|TRBV5-1|TRBJ2-5|few
TGCGCCAGCAGCTTGGTCGTGGCGACGAACGTCCAAGAGACCCAGTACTTC
CASSLVVATNVQETQYF
>TRBD2|TRBV20-1|TRBJ2-3|few
TGCAGTGCTCGGGGGGAAGGGATAGATACGCAGTATTTT
CSARGEGIDTQYF
>TRBD2|TRBV20-1|TRBJ2-3|-
TGCAGTGCGAAACCAGTACTAGCGGGATTCACAGATACGCAGTATTTT
CSAKPVLAGFTDTQYF
>TRBD2|TRBV7-2|TRBJ2-1|-
TGTGCCAGCAGCCGGGACGTAGCGGGGGCGAACAATGAGCAGTTCTTC
CASSRDVAGANNEQFF
>TRBD1|TRBV27|TRBJ1-4|-
TGTGCCAGCAGTTTAGGGGGGACAGATGAAAAACTGTTTTTT
CASSLGGTDEKLFF
>TRBD1|TRBV12-3/TRBV12-4|TRBJ2-1|-
TGTGCCAGCAGTTCTGTGAAAGTGGGACAGAGCTCCTACAATGAGCAGTTCTTC
CASSSVKVGQSSYNEQFF
>-|TRBV1|TRBJ1-1|-
TGCACCAGCAGCCAAGATGGCAGAGTGACTGAAGCTTTCTTT
CTSSQDGRVTEAFF
>TRBD1|TRBV6-6|TRBJ1-5|-
TGTGCCAGCAGTTCTACGACAGGGCCGAGCAATCAGCCCCAGCATTTT
CASSSTTGPSNQPQHF
>-|TRBV6-2/TRBV6-3|TRBJ2-2|-
TGTGCCAGCAGTTACTCGAGCCGCGGGGAGCTGTTTTTT
CASSYSSRGELFF
>TRBD2|TRBV5-4|TRBJ2-3|-
TGTGCCAGCAGCTTGGTAGCGGGAGGGCCTGGCACAGATACGCAGTATTTT
CASSLVAGGPGTDTQYF
>-|TRBV20-1|TRBJ1-5|many
TGCAGTGCTAGTAACCGGGACCTTAGGAACAATCAGCCCCAGCATTTT
CSASNRDLRNNQPQHF
>-|TRBV27|TRBJ2-2|few
TGTGCCAGCAGACGTACTACAGGGATGGTCCCGAACACCGGGGAGCTGTTTTTT
CASRRTTGMVPNTGELFF
>-|TRBV20-1|TRBJ1-5|few
TGCAGTGCTAGAGAACCGGACATCAATCAGCCCCAGCATTTT
CSAREPDINQPQHF
>-|TRBV15|TRBJ2-1|-
TGTGCCACCAGCAGAGTAGGAGTCTACAATGAGCAGTTCTTC
CATSRVGVYNEQFF
>TRBD1|TRBV6-1|TRBJ1-1|few
TGTGCCAGCAAGGGACAGGGCGGGACTGAAGCTTTCTTT
CASKGQGGTEAFF
>-|TRBV28|TRBJ2-1|-
TGTGCCAGCAGTTTAATTTCTGGGGGCAATGAGCAGTTCTTC
CASSLISGGNEQFF
>-|TRBV21-1|TRBJ2-1|few
TGTGCCAGCAGCAAAGTTCCGGGTAGTCCGCTTAGCAATGAGCAGTTCTTC
CASSKVPGSPLSNEQFF
>TRBD1|TRBV7-2|TRBJ2-3|few
TGTGCCAGCAGCCTCCGGGGGACAGGGGGCTTGACAGATACGCAGTATTTT
CASSLRGTGGLTDTQYF